This entry describes one T cell receptor beta chain. Method: immunoSEQ multiplex PCR; TCRdb's copy keeps in-frame clones and lacks some. In the table there are over 120,000 clones, over 80% of which are singletons. This CDR3 spans 15 amino acids. The germline CDR1 and CDR2 sequences are SGHAT and FQNNGV. Trimming cost V 4 bases and J 8 bases; bases outside gene matches: 9. This specimen comes from a study of blood T cell repertoires in COVID-19. The chain couples TRBV11-2 to TRBJ1-4; TRBD1 matches 8 bases. This sequence was found in a woman in her fifties or sixties with acute or convalescent COVID-19. The sequencing input was peripheral blood. The CDR3 spells CASSSDRGGGEKLFF. CDR3 in DNA: TGTGCCAGCAGCTCCGACAGGGGAGGAGGAGAAAAACTGTTTTTT.